This TCR beta chain was recorded in a study of T cell responses to AZD1222 COVID-19 vaccine. Study outcomes and limitations: Clonal diversity may have been underestimated, and the donors were mostly white British, with more females than males. Baseline serology detected seropositivity in only a handful of AZD1222 recipients. Repertoire sampling happened only post peak T cell response.

As to this clone: What it binds is not known.

TCRdb's table, derived via immunoSEQ multiplex PCR, lists solely in-frame clones and lacks some. The sample lists fewer than 100,000 clones, around 88% seen once, with around a tenth in the top ten. Germline CDR1 GTSNPN, CDR2 SVGIG (reference sequence). Between the trimmed V and J ends, which lost 7 bases and 7 bases, there was a span of 13 bases. CDR3 length equals 11 residues. Timing groups of about 4 and about 12 weeks for second doses were pooled. The chain uses TRBV30 and TRBJ1-2, with a tentative D call TRBD1 (6 bases). This sample comprised peripheral blood, obtained 28 days after the second AZD1222 dose. This TCR was recovered from an adult who received the AZD1222 COVID-19 vaccine. In nucleotides, the CDR3 is TGTGCCTCGGCACAGGGCGCTGGCTACACCTTC. It translates to CASAQGAGYTF.